Listed below are T cell receptor beta chains from one sample, sequenced in a study of cytomegalovirus exposure and HLA in healthy donors. Repertoires were generated with immunoSEQ multiplex PCR, while TCRdb's copy carries only in-frame clones and drops some. The profile covers 150,000 to 200,000 clones, with under 75% appearing a single time and about 7% taken by the ten largest. The specimen sequenced was PBMCs. The receptors stem from a man in his forties in good health and CMV-seropositive. Both conserved end residues are part of each CDR3. A D gene is named only where the DNA matches it firmly. For some rows the clone size is stated as once, few or many, or as a class when expanded; others skip it.

size: NA
V: TRBV14
J: TRBJ2-7
D: NA
CDR3: CASSQESYF
DNA: TGTGCCAGCAGCCAAGAAAGCTACTTC

size: few
V: TRBV6-1
J: TRBJ1-1
D: NA
CDR3: CASSVGVNTEAFF
DNA: TGTGCCAGCAGCGTCGGGGTGAACACTGAAGCTTTCTTT

size: NA
V: TRBV27
J: TRBJ2-2
D: TRBD2
CDR3: CASSYSPGAGDHTGELFF
DNA: TGTGCCAGCAGTTATTCGCCGGGAGCGGGGGACCACACCGGGGAGCTGTTTTTT

size: NA
V: TRBV19
J: TRBJ1-1
D: NA
CDR3: CASSIDREATEAFF
DNA: TGTGCCAGTAGTATAGACAGGGAGGCCACTGAAGCTTTCTTT

size: NA
V: TRBV7-8
J: TRBJ2-1
D: TRBD2
CDR3: CASSSRRLAGGQKGEQFF
DNA: TGTGCCAGCAGCTCAAGGCGTCTAGCGGGGGGGCAGAAGGGTGAGCAGTTCTTC

size: NA
V: TRBV7-9
J: TRBJ1-4
D: TRBD1
CDR3: CASAKEGASNEKLFF
DNA: TGTGCCAGCGCAAAGGAGGGGGCATCTAATGAAAAACTGTTTTTT

size: NA
V: TRBV5-6
J: TRBJ1-4
D: NA
CDR3: CASSRDSNPNEKLFF
DNA: TGTGCCAGCAGCCGGGATAGTAACCCGAATGAAAAACTGTTTTTT

size: NA
V: TRBV6-5
J: TRBJ1-1
D: NA
CDR3: CASSYSGRDTEAFF
DNA: TGTGCCAGCAGTTACTCTGGCAGGGACACTGAAGCTTTCTTT

size: NA
V: TRBV9
J: TRBJ1-2
D: NA
CDR3: CASTGRIYGYTF
DNA: TGTGCCAGCACCGGGAGGATCTATGGCTACACCTTC

size: NA
V: TRBV5-1
J: TRBJ1-1
D: NA
CDR3: CASSLDSGRNTEAFF
DNA: TGCGCCAGCAGCTTGGACAGCGGACGGAACACTGAAGCTTTCTTT

size: once
V: TRBV7-2
J: TRBJ1-1
D: NA
CDR3: CASSLDRVGTEAFF
DNA: TGTGCCAGCAGCTTAGACAGGGTGGGCACTGAAGCTTTCTTT

size: NA
V: TRBV27
J: TRBJ2-5
D: NA
CDR3: CASSPIPLPRSEGTQYF
DNA: TGTGCCAGCAGCCCAATACCCCTTCCCAGGAGCGAGGGGACCCAGTACTTC

size: NA
V: TRBV5-5
J: TRBJ1-6
D: TRBD1
CDR3: CASSFAGTGLNSPLHF
DNA: TGTGCCAGCAGCTTTGCCGGGACAGGGCTTAATTCACCCCTCCACTTT

size: NA
V: TRBV27
J: TRBJ1-1
D: NA
CDR3: CASWRAHITEAFF
DNA: TGTGCCAGCTGGAGGGCCCATATCACTGAAGCTTTCTTT

size: NA
V: TRBV29-1
J: TRBJ2-5
D: TRBD1
CDR3: CSLRTGIETQYF
DNA: TGCAGCCTACGGACAGGGATAGAGACCCAGTACTTC

size: few
V: TRBV28
J: TRBJ1-4
D: TRBD1
CDR3: CASSFLGQGDEKLFF
DNA: TGTGCCAGCAGTTTCCTGGGACAGGGTGATGAAAAACTGTTTTTT

size: NA
V: TRBV19
J: TRBJ2-2
D: TRBD1
CDR3: CASSIRDRIYTGELFF
DNA: TGTGCCAGTAGTATTAGGGACAGGATTTACACCGGGGAGCTGTTTTTT

size: NA
V: TRBV7-9
J: TRBJ1-1
D: NA
CDR3: CASSTQGGNTEAFF
DNA: TGTGCCAGCAGCACCCAAGGAGGGAACACTGAAGCTTTCTTT

size: NA
V: TRBV9
J: TRBJ1-1
D: TRBD1
CDR3: CASSPHQRQGARNTEAFF
DNA: TGTGCCAGCAGCCCACATCAGCGGCAGGGGGCGCGTAACACTGAAGCTTTCTTT

size: NA
V: TRBV4-1
J: TRBJ2-3
D: NA
CDR3: CASSWTDLTDTQYF
DNA: TGCGCCAGCAGCTGGACAGACCTCACAGATACGCAGTATTTT

size: once
V: TRBV6-4
J: TRBJ1-5
D: NA
CDR3: CASSPYPGQPQHF
DNA: TGTGCCAGCAGCCCCTACCCTGGTCAGCCCCAGCATTTT

size: NA
V: TRBV29-1
J: TRBJ1-1
D: NA
CDR3: CSGTGTRGFMNTEAFF
DNA: TGCAGCGGTACCGGGACAAGGGGGTTTATGAACACTGAAGCTTTCTTT

size: once
V: TRBV21-1
J: TRBJ1-5
D: NA
CDR3: CASSKAGRVSQPQHF
DNA: TGTGCCAGCAGCAAAGCGGGCAGGGTAAGTCAGCCCCAGCATTTT

size: NA
V: TRBV30
J: TRBJ2-4
D: NA
CDR3: CAFRRRGGVDIQYF
DNA: TGTGCCTTTAGACGTAGGGGGGGCGTTGACATTCAGTACTTC

size: NA
V: TRBV10-3
J: TRBJ1-6
D: TRBD1
CDR3: CASGQGWNSPLHF
DNA: TGTGCCTCGGGACAGGGGTGGAATTCACCCCTCCACTTT

size: NA
V: TRBV19
J: TRBJ2-7
D: TRBD1
CDR3: CASTHTDRDEQYF
DNA: TGTGCCAGTACCCACACGGACAGGGACGAGCAGTACTTC

size: NA
V: TRBV10-2
J: TRBJ1-5
D: TRBD1
CDR3: CASSPDRSHQPQHF
DNA: TGCGCCAGCAGTCCGGACAGGAGCCATCAGCCCCAGCATTTT

size: NA
V: TRBV19
J: TRBJ1-5
D: NA
CDR3: CASSIGVSSSNQPQHF
DNA: TGTGCCAGTAGTATAGGAGTTTCCTCTAGCAATCAGCCCCAGCATTTT

size: few
V: TRBV5-5
J: TRBJ2-4
D: NA
CDR3: CASGGPGQNIQYF
DNA: TGTGCCAGCGGAGGTCCGGGCCAAAACATTCAGTACTTC

size: few
V: TRBV5-1
J: TRBJ2-5
D: TRBD2
CDR3: CASSGGDQETQYF
DNA: TGCGCCAGCAGCGGGGGGGACCAAGAGACCCAGTACTTC

size: NA
V: TRBV19
J: TRBJ2-7
D: NA
CDR3: CATQSLSYEQYF
DNA: TGTGCCACCCAGTCGTTAAGCTACGAGCAGTACTTC

size: NA
V: TRBV7-9
J: TRBJ1-5
D: NA
CDR3: CASSSDTNQPQHF
DNA: TGTGCCAGCAGCTCTGACACAAATCAGCCCCAGCATTTT

size: NA
V: TRBV10-3
J: TRBJ1-1
D: TRBD1
CDR3: CAISGQGQGVAFF
DNA: TGTGCCATCAGTGGCCAGGGACAGGGGGTAGCTTTCTTT

size: NA
V: TRBV7-9
J: TRBJ2-7
D: TRBD1
CDR3: CASSLDRGNYEQYF
DNA: TGTGCCAGCAGCCTAGACAGGGGAAACTACGAGCAGTACTTC

size: NA
V: TRBV4-3
J: TRBJ2-3
D: NA
CDR3: CASSERLEVTQYF
DNA: TGCGCCAGCAGCGAACGACTAGAGGTTACGCAGTATTTT

size: NA
V: TRBV6-4
J: TRBJ2-3
D: TRBD2
CDR3: CASSDSPAGRIDTQYF
DNA: TGTGCCAGCAGTGACTCCCCAGCGGGGCGAATAGATACGCAGTATTTT

size: NA
V: TRBV7-2
J: TRBJ2-3
D: NA
CDR3: CASSAYLTDTQYF
DNA: TGTGCCAGCAGCGCCTATCTCACAGATACGCAGTATTTT

size: NA
V: TRBV5-1
J: TRBJ2-1
D: NA
CDR3: CASSLAPPTRNEQFF
DNA: TGCGCCAGCAGCTTGGCCCCCCCGACAAGAAATGAGCAGTTCTTC

size: NA
V: TRBV13
J: TRBJ1-2
D: NA
CDR3: CASSFGPGDGYTF
DNA: TGTGCCAGCAGCTTTGGCCCAGGGGATGGCTACACCTTC

size: NA
V: TRBV27
J: TRBJ2-1
D: TRBD1
CDR3: CASSPWTGTANEQFF
DNA: TGTGCCAGCAGCCCTTGGACAGGGACCGCCAATGAGCAGTTCTTC

size: NA
V: TRBV7-2
J: TRBJ1-2
D: NA
CDR3: CASSLRPDGDYGYTF
DNA: TGTGCCAGCAGTCTAAGACCGGACGGGGACTATGGCTACACCTTC

size: NA
V: TRBV19
J: TRBJ1-1
D: TRBD1
CDR3: CASSRDRGLVTEAFF
DNA: TGTGCCAGTAGTAGGGACAGGGGGCTGGTGACTGAAGCTTTCTTT

size: NA
V: TRBV4-2
J: TRBJ1-1
D: TRBD1
CDR3: CASSRRDRGWDTEAFF
DNA: TGTGCCAGCAGCCGAAGGGACAGGGGATGGGACACTGAAGCTTTCTTT

size: NA
V: TRBV5-1
J: TRBJ2-7
D: NA
CDR3: CASGSGGDEQYF
DNA: TGCGCCAGCGGATCTGGGGGCGACGAGCAGTACTTC

size: few
V: TRBV20-1
J: TRBJ1-4
D: NA
CDR3: CSARDSERLFF
DNA: TGCAGTGCTAGAGATTCGGAGAGACTGTTTTTT

size: NA
V: TRBV5-1
J: TRBJ1-1
D: NA
CDR3: CASSLGGLGTEAFF
DNA: TGCGCCAGCAGCTTGGGGGGCCTGGGGACTGAAGCTTTCTTT

size: NA
V: TRBV6-5
J: TRBJ1-1
D: NA
CDR3: CASRSGTEAFF
DNA: TGTGCCAGCAGAAGCGGGACAGAAGCTTTCTTT

size: few
V: TRBV6-6
J: TRBJ2-7
D: NA
CDR3: CASSVPGSRDEQYF
DNA: TGTGCCAGCAGTGTACCGGGGTCCCGGGACGAGCAGTACTTC

size: NA
V: TRBV5-6
J: TRBJ2-7
D: TRBD1
CDR3: CASRRGQGTYEQYF
DNA: TGTGCCAGCAGGAGGGGACAGGGAACATACGAGCAGTACTTC